This TCR beta chain came from a study of blood T cell repertoires in COVID-19. Whole-study context: Researchers got acute and convalescent COVID-19 samples from the United States, Italy and Spain. PBMCs, B-cell-depleted T cells, or T cells were the source of the cDNA or gDNA that made up the material.

Germline values: CDR1 LGHDT, CDR2 YNNKEL (reference sequence). Unmatched junction bases numbered 11, after V lost 0 bases and J lost 7 bases. The CDR3 is 17 amino acids. Enrolled during active infection, Seattle patients were then followed longitudinally. Source study methods: Amplifying reference gene primers gave estimates of nucleated cell counts. The assay was immunoSEQ multiplex PCR, and TCRdb's table has in-frame clones only and misses some. For V, J and clone size, that table is used; D and trimming come from the DNA. The sample has about 220,000 clones, roughly 85% seen once. The rearrangement joins TRBV3-1 (or the pseudogene TRBV3-2) to TRBJ2-1; 8 nucleotides align to TRBD2. This clonotype was sampled from a woman between 65 and 79 years old with COVID-19, enrolled during active disease. The sample comprised peripheral blood. The CDR3, as DNA: TGTGCCAGCAGCCAAGATCGCACGGGAGGGAACTTAAATGAGCAGTTCTTC. It is translated as CASSQDRTGGNLNEQFF.